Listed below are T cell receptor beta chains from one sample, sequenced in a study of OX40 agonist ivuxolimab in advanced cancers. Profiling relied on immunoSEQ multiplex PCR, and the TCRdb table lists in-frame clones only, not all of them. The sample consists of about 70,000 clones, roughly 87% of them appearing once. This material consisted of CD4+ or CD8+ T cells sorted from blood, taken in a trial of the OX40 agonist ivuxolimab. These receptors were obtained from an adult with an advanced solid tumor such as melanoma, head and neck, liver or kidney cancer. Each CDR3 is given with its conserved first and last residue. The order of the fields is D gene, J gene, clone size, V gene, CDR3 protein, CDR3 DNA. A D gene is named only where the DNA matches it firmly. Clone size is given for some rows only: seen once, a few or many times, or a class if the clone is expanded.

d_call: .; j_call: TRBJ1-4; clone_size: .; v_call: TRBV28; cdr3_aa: CASTSGTFSEKLFF; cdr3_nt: TGTGCCAGCACCTCCGGGACATTCTCAGAAAAACTGTTTTTT
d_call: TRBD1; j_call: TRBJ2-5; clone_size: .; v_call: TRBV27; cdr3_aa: CASSPTDRARGTQYF; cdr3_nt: TGTGCCAGCAGTCCAACGGACAGGGCTCGTGGGACCCAGTACTTC
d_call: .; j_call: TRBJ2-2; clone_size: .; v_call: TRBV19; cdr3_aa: CASSIFSSVYMDTGELFF; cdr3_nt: TGTGCCAGTAGTATTTTCTCTAGCGTCTACATGGACACCGGGGAGCTGTTTTTT
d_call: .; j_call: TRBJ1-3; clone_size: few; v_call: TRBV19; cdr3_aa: CASSTGSSGNTIYF; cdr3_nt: TGTGCCAGTAGTACAGGGAGCTCTGGAAACACCATATATTTT
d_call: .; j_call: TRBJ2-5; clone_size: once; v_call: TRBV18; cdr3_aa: CASSPQTETQYF; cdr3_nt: TGTGCCAGCTCACCGCAAACGGAGACCCAGTACTTC
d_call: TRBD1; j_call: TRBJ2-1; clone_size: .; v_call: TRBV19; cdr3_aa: CATLDRVVNEQFF; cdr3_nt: TGTGCCACCCTGGACAGGGTGGTCAATGAGCAGTTCTTC
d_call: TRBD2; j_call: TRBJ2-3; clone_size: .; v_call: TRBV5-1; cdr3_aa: CASASGSSTDTQYF; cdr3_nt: TGCGCCAGTGCTAGCGGCTCTAGCACAGATACGCAGTATTTT
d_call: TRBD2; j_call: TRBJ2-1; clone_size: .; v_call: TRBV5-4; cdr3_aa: CASSLDGRATNEQFF; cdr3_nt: TGTGCCAGCAGCTTAGACGGGAGGGCCACCAATGAGCAGTTCTTC
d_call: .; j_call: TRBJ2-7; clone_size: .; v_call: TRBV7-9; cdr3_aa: CASSSRDSIYEQYF; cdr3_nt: TGTGCCAGCAGCTCGCGGGACAGTATCTACGAGCAGTACTTC
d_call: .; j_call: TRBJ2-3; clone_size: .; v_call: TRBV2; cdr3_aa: CASSDRDTQYF; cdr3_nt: TGTGCCAGCAGTGATAGAGATACGCAGTATTTT
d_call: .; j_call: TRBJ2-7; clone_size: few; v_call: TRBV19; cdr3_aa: CASSPGTLAYEQYF; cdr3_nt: TGTGCCAGTAGTCCCGGGACTCTTGCCTACGAGCAGTACTTC
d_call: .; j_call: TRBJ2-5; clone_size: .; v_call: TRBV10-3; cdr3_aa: CAISEGGETQYF; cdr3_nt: TGTGCCATCAGTGAGGGGGGGGAGACCCAGTACTTC
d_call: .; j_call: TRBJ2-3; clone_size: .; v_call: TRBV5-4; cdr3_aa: CASSLREVTDTQYF; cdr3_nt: TGTGCCAGCAGCCTACGTGAGGTCACAGATACGCAGTATTTT
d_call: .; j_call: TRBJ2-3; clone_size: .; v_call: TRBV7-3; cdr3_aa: CASGPSSASTQYF; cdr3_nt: TGTGCCAGTGGACCCTCTAGCGCCAGTACGCAGTATTTT
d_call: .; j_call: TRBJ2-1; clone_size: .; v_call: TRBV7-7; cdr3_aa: CASSLQGIGDEQFF; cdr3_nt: TGTGCTAGCAGCCTGCAGGGGATTGGGGATGAGCAGTTCTTC
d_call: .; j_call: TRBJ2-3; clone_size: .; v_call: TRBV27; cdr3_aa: CASSLSMGTDTQYF; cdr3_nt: TGTGCCAGCAGTTTATCGATGGGCACAGATACGCAGTATTTT
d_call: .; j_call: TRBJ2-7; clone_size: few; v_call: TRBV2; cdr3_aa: CASSGQFEQYF; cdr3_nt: TGTGCCAGCAGTGGCCAGTTCGAGCAGTACTTC
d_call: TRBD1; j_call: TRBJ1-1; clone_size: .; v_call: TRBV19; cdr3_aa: CASSITGATEAFF; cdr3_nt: TGTGCCAGTAGTATAACAGGGGCCACTGAAGCTTTCTTT
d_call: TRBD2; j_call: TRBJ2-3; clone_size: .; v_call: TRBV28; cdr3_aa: CASSRSSGFSGTQYF; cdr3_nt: TGTGCCAGCAGCCGCTCTAGCGGATTCAGTGGTACGCAGTATTTT
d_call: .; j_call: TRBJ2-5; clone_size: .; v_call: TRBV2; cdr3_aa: CASSLTGPETQYF; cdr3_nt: TGTGCCAGCAGCCTGACGGGGCCAGAGACCCAGTACTTC
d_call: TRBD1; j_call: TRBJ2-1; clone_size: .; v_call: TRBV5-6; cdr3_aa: CASSLLGHGTANEQFF; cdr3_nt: TGTGCCAGCAGCTTGCTAGGCCACGGGACAGCGAATGAGCAGTTCTTC
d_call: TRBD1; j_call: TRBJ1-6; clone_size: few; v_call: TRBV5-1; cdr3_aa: CASSLASGQGPDSPLHF; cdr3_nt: TGCGCCAGCAGCTTGGCCTCAGGACAGGGGCCTGATTCACCCCTCCACTTT
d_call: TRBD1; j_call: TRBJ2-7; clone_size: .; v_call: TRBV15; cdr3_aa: CATSRDRGPGNEQYF; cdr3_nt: TGTGCCACCAGCAGAGACAGGGGGCCCGGGAACGAGCAGTACTTC
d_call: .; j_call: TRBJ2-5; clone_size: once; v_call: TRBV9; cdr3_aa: CASSVETEETQYF; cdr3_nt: TGTGCCAGCAGCGTAGAGACAGAAGAGACCCAGTACTTC
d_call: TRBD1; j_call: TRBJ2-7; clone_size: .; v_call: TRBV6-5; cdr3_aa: CASSYDRDPYEQYF; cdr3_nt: TGTGCCAGCAGTTACGACAGGGACCCTTACGAGCAGTACTTC
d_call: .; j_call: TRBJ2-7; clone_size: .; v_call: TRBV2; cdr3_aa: CASSEGISYYEQYF; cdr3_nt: TGTGCCAGCAGTGAGGGCATCTCTTACTACGAGCAGTACTTC
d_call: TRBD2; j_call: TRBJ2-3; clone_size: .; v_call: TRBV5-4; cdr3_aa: CASSLRTSTSSDTQYF; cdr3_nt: TGTGCCAGCAGCCTGAGGACTAGCACGTCATCCGATACGCAGTATTTT
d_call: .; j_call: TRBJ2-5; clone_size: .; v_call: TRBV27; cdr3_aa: CASSRAGNQETQYF; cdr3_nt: TGTGCCAGCAGTAGGGCGGGGAACCAAGAGACCCAGTACTTC
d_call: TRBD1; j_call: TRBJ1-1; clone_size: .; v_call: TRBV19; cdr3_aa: CASSSRTGQRGTEAFF; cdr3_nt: TGTGCCAGTAGTTCGCGGACAGGGCAAAGGGGCACTGAAGCTTTCTTT
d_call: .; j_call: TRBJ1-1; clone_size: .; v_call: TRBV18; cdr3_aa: CASSPGPPATEAFF; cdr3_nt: TGTGCCAGCTCACCAGGTCCTCCGGCCACTGAAGCTTTCTTT
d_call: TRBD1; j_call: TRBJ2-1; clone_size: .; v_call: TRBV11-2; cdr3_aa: CASSLQVRGRSVF; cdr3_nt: TGTGCCAGCAGCTTACAAGTCAGGGGGCGATCGGTCTTC